Here is one T cell receptor (beta chain) with its context. Its antigen remains unidentified. The data derive from a study of shared clonotypes between healthy human individuals. Study-level findings and limits: Naive subsets generally had larger estimated richness than memory subsets.

The V gene lost 2 bases and the J gene lost 5 bases, with 10 bases spanning the gap. This CDR3 region has 14 residues. Germline CDR1 reads MNHEY; CDR2 reads SMNVEV (reference sequence). In the original workflow: Because ImmunoSEQ provided only junction sequences with no quality scores, the filtering differed. Method: immunoSEQ multiplex PCR; TCRdb's copy keeps in-frame clones and lacks some. Clone size and the V and J calls come from that table; the DNA yielded D and trimming. The sample gives over a million clones, more than 95% of which show up once; approximately 1.1% is in the top ten. A CD45RA+ naive subset and a CD45RA-negative memory subset were split from CD4+ cells.

The sequence was obtained from a man aged 25-40 years in good health. V and J are TRBV27 and TRBJ1-5; D is uncertain. Sequencing input: naive CD4+ T cells sorted from blood. Regarding subset: CD45RA+ positively selected. CDR3: CASSLLGLDQPQHF. For the CDR3, the DNA is TGTGCCAGCAGTTTACTTGGGCTCGATCAGCCCCAGCATTTT.